This TCR beta chain was captured by sequencing in a study of shared clonotypes between healthy human individuals. Notes on the study in general: It was anticipated that sequencing depth would influence how many clonotypes donors shared.

It was at deep level that the assay was run. Several immunoSEQ 96-well plates shared each subset's DNA, each plate a replicate. Original processing notes: Quality scores were absent from the junction-only immunoSEQ sequences, so filtering differed. The data were produced by immunoSEQ multiplex PCR, yet TCRdb's version contains in-frame clones alone and is incomplete. V, J and clone size are taken as reported in that table, and D and trimming were inferred from the DNA itself. The sample holds some 1,400,000 clones, roughly 96% seen once. This clone has just one count. Its antigen is as yet unknown. Looked up from germline, CDR1 is SGHVS and CDR2 is FNYEAQ. V was clipped by 0 bases and J by 7 bases, with 16 bases between them. CDR3 length equals 16 residues.

The sequence derives from a man aged 25-45 years in good health. This chain uses TRBV7-6 with TRBJ2-1; the D is unclear. The sample was naive CD4+ T cells sorted from blood. Subset indicated: CD45RA+ positively selected. The CDR3 DNA is TGTGCCAGCAGCTTAGCGAAGATAGGCTACCTTAATGAGCAGTTCTTC. Protein sequence: CASSLAKIGYLNEQFF. Complete variable domain (other parts from reference TRBV7-6 and TRBJ2-1): GAGVSQSPRYKVTKRGQDVALRCDPISGHVSLYWYRQALGQGPEFLTYFNYEAQQDKSGLPNDRFSAERPEGSISTLTIQRTEQRDSAMYRCASSLAKIGYLNEQFFGPGTRLTVL.